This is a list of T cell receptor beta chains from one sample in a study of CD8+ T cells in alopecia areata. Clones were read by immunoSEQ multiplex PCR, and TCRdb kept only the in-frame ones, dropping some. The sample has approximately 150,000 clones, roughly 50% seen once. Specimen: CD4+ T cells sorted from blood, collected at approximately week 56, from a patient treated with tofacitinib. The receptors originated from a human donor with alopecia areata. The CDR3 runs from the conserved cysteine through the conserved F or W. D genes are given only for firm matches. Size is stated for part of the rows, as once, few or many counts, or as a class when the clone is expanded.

cdr3_nt: TGTGCCAGCTCACCCGCGGGGGACCGCCCAGATACGCAGTATTTT; cdr3_aa: CASSPAGDRPDTQYF; d_call: TRBD2; j_call: TRBJ2-3; v_call: TRBV18; clone_size: NA
cdr3_nt: TGTGCCAGCAGTCCGCTCGGGGCCCAAGAGACCCAGTACTTC; cdr3_aa: CASSPLGAQETQYF; d_call: NA; j_call: TRBJ2-5; v_call: TRBV27; clone_size: NA
cdr3_nt: TGTGCCATCAGTGGCGACAGGGACGGGGCCAACGTCCTGACTTTC; cdr3_aa: CAISGDRDGANVLTF; d_call: TRBD1; j_call: TRBJ2-6; v_call: TRBV10-3; clone_size: NA
cdr3_nt: TGTGCCAGCAGTGAATTCGGGTCAGGAAACCCCTACGAGCAGTACTTC; cdr3_aa: CASSEFGSGNPYEQYF; d_call: NA; j_call: TRBJ2-7; v_call: TRBV25-1; clone_size: once
cdr3_nt: TGTGCCTGGATAAGTAGCGTGACCTACGAGCAGTACTTC; cdr3_aa: CAWISSVTYEQYF; d_call: NA; j_call: TRBJ2-7; v_call: TRBV30; clone_size: NA
cdr3_nt: TGTGCCAGCAGCGATGACCCCGGCGGTTACGAGCAGTACTTC; cdr3_aa: CASSDDPGGYEQYF; d_call: NA; j_call: TRBJ2-7; v_call: TRBV7-9; clone_size: NA
cdr3_nt: TGTGCCGGTGACGGGGGTGGCACAGATACGCAGTATTTT; cdr3_aa: CAGDGGGTDTQYF; d_call: NA; j_call: TRBJ2-3; v_call: TRBV30; clone_size: NA
cdr3_nt: TGTGCCAGCAGTTTGCAGGGGGCCCGTGGCTACACCTTC; cdr3_aa: CASSLQGARGYTF; d_call: TRBD1; j_call: TRBJ1-2; v_call: TRBV6-6; clone_size: NA
cdr3_nt: TGTGCCAGCAGTTCAGCCAGGATTGGGGGCGAGCAGTACTTC; cdr3_aa: CASSSARIGGEQYF; d_call: NA; j_call: TRBJ2-7; v_call: TRBV6-5; clone_size: NA
cdr3_nt: TGTGCCAGCAGCTTAGGAGGGGGGAACTATGGCTACACCTTC; cdr3_aa: CASSLGGGNYGYTF; d_call: NA; j_call: TRBJ1-2; v_call: TRBV7-2; clone_size: few
cdr3_nt: TGCAGCGTCACCCTCGAGAACAGGAACTATGGCTACACCTTC; cdr3_aa: CSVTLENRNYGYTF; d_call: NA; j_call: TRBJ1-2; v_call: TRBV29-1; clone_size: NA
cdr3_nt: TGTGCCAGTAGTATAGGGTTTGGCAATCAGCCCCAGCATTTT; cdr3_aa: CASSIGFGNQPQHF; d_call: NA; j_call: TRBJ1-5; v_call: TRBV19; clone_size: NA
cdr3_nt: TGTGCCAGCAGCGCCAATTCTGGGGCCAACGTCCTGACTTTC; cdr3_aa: CASSANSGANVLTF; d_call: NA; j_call: TRBJ2-6; v_call: TRBV9; clone_size: NA
cdr3_nt: TGTGCCAGCAGCCAAGAAAGCGGGGGGGCCGGTAACGAGCAGTACTTC; cdr3_aa: CASSQESGGAGNEQYF; d_call: TRBD2; j_call: TRBJ2-7; v_call: TRBV4-2; clone_size: NA
cdr3_nt: TGTGCCTGGAGTCCACCCCGTTGGACAGGGGCTCAAGAGACCCAGTACTTC; cdr3_aa: CAWSPPRWTGAQETQYF; d_call: TRBD1; j_call: TRBJ2-5; v_call: TRBV30; clone_size: NA
cdr3_nt: TGTGCCAGCAGCCAACCGGGGTACGAGCAGTACTTC; cdr3_aa: CASSQPGYEQYF; d_call: NA; j_call: TRBJ2-7; v_call: TRBV7-2; clone_size: few
cdr3_nt: TGCGCCAGCAGCCCCAGGGGCGAAGAGACCCAGTACTTC; cdr3_aa: CASSPRGEETQYF; d_call: NA; j_call: TRBJ2-5; v_call: TRBV4-1; clone_size: NA
cdr3_nt: TGTGCCAGCAGCCAAGCTGCGGGGAATAATGAAAAACTGTTTTTT; cdr3_aa: CASSQAAGNNEKLFF; d_call: NA; j_call: TRBJ1-4; v_call: TRBV4-2; clone_size: NA
cdr3_nt: TGTGCCAGCAGCGTAGGGGGACAGGGGCGGGAGACCCAGTACTTC; cdr3_aa: CASSVGGQGRETQYF; d_call: TRBD1; j_call: TRBJ2-5; v_call: TRBV9; clone_size: NA
cdr3_nt: TGTGCCTGGTCTGGACAGTTGGGGCGGAATCAGCCCCAGCATTTT; cdr3_aa: CAWSGQLGRNQPQHF; d_call: NA; j_call: TRBJ1-5; v_call: TRBV30; clone_size: NA
cdr3_nt: TGTGCCTGGAGGGTGCAGTTGAATTCACCCCTCCACTTT; cdr3_aa: CAWRVQLNSPLHF; d_call: NA; j_call: TRBJ1-6; v_call: TRBV30; clone_size: NA
cdr3_nt: TGCAGCGTTGCTTGGACGGCGCATGGTGGCGGGGAGCTGTTTTTT; cdr3_aa: CSVAWTAHGGGELFF; d_call: NA; j_call: TRBJ2-2; v_call: TRBV29-1; clone_size: NA
cdr3_nt: TGTGCCAGCAGCTGGGGGACCCAAGAGACCCAGTACTTC; cdr3_aa: CASSWGTQETQYF; d_call: NA; j_call: TRBJ2-5; v_call: TRBV5-5; clone_size: NA
cdr3_nt: TGTGCCAGCAGTTTAGACAGAAACTATGGCTACACCTTC; cdr3_aa: CASSLDRNYGYTF; d_call: NA; j_call: TRBJ1-2; v_call: TRBV27; clone_size: NA
cdr3_nt: TGTGCCAGCAGTGATCCGACAGGGTGGTCGGAGACCCAGTACTTC; cdr3_aa: CASSDPTGWSETQYF; d_call: TRBD1; j_call: TRBJ2-5; v_call: TRBV2; clone_size: NA
cdr3_nt: TGCGCCAGCAGCTTATCCGGGACGGACCAAGAGACCCAGTACTTC; cdr3_aa: CASSLSGTDQETQYF; d_call: NA; j_call: TRBJ2-5; v_call: TRBV5-1; clone_size: few
cdr3_nt: TGTGCCAGCAGCATGACAGTCTACAATGAGCAGTTCTTC; cdr3_aa: CASSMTVYNEQFF; d_call: NA; j_call: TRBJ2-1; v_call: TRBV6-6; clone_size: NA
cdr3_nt: TGTGCCAGCAGTATACAGGGAGGCATGAACACTGAAGCTTTCTTT; cdr3_aa: CASSIQGGMNTEAFF; d_call: NA; j_call: TRBJ1-1; v_call: TRBV27; clone_size: NA
cdr3_nt: TGTGCCTGGAGGTGGACAGGGGAGAGGTCACCCCTCCACTTT; cdr3_aa: CAWRWTGERSPLHF; d_call: TRBD1; j_call: TRBJ1-6; v_call: TRBV30; clone_size: NA
cdr3_nt: TGTGCTAGTGAGAACAGGGGGTTATACACCGGGGAGCTGTTTTTT; cdr3_aa: CASENRGLYTGELFF; d_call: TRBD1; j_call: TRBJ2-2; v_call: TRBV12-5; clone_size: NA
cdr3_nt: TGTGCCAGCAGCTTCGGACTCTCTCGGAGCACCGGGGAGCTGTTTTTT; cdr3_aa: CASSFGLSRSTGELFF; d_call: NA; j_call: TRBJ2-2; v_call: TRBV7-2; clone_size: NA
cdr3_nt: TGTGCCAGCAGCCAAGTCTCCGCGACTAGCTCCAATGAGCAGTTCTTC; cdr3_aa: CASSQVSATSSNEQFF; d_call: TRBD2; j_call: TRBJ2-1; v_call: TRBV4-2; clone_size: few
cdr3_nt: TGTGCCAGCCGACAGGTGGGGACTGAAGCTTTCTTT; cdr3_aa: CASRQVGTEAFF; d_call: NA; j_call: TRBJ1-1; v_call: TRBV9; clone_size: NA
cdr3_nt: TGTGCCAGTAGTATAGCCCCTTCCGGGGAGCTGTTTTTT; cdr3_aa: CASSIAPSGELFF; d_call: NA; j_call: TRBJ2-2; v_call: TRBV19; clone_size: NA
cdr3_nt: TGCAGCGTTGCCCAAAAGTTGGCGGATGGCTACACCTTC; cdr3_aa: CSVAQKLADGYTF; d_call: NA; j_call: TRBJ1-2; v_call: TRBV29-1; clone_size: NA
cdr3_nt: TGTGCCAGCAGCCCGGACAGCCCCTATGGCTACACCTTC; cdr3_aa: CASSPDSPYGYTF; d_call: NA; j_call: TRBJ1-2; v_call: TRBV7-2; clone_size: NA
cdr3_nt: TGCAGCGCCGTACTAGCGGGCCGATCGGATACGCAGTATTTT; cdr3_aa: CSAVLAGRSDTQYF; d_call: TRBD2; j_call: TRBJ2-3; v_call: TRBV29-1; clone_size: few
cdr3_nt: TGCAGCGTTGAAAAGGGTTCGGGAGGTAGCACAGATACGCAGTATTTT; cdr3_aa: CSVEKGSGGSTDTQYF; d_call: TRBD2; j_call: TRBJ2-3; v_call: TRBV29-1; clone_size: NA
cdr3_nt: TGTGCCATCAGTGAGCCCAGCGGGGGGCGCACAGATACGCAGTATTTT; cdr3_aa: CAISEPSGGRTDTQYF; d_call: TRBD2; j_call: TRBJ2-3; v_call: TRBV10-3; clone_size: NA
cdr3_nt: TGCGCCAGCAGCCAAGGTGCGGGGCCCGACTATGGCTACACCTTC; cdr3_aa: CASSQGAGPDYGYTF; d_call: NA; j_call: TRBJ1-2; v_call: TRBV4-1; clone_size: few
cdr3_nt: TGTGCCAGCAGTGAATGGGGCGGTGGAGCTTTCTTT; cdr3_aa: CASSEWGGGAFF; d_call: NA; j_call: TRBJ1-1; v_call: TRBV25-1; clone_size: NA
cdr3_nt: TGCGCCAGCAGCTTGGCGGTTCGGACAGGGGGCGCCGATACGCAGTATTTT; cdr3_aa: CASSLAVRTGGADTQYF; d_call: TRBD1; j_call: TRBJ2-3; v_call: TRBV5-1; clone_size: NA